Reported below is one TCR beta chain. Its specificity is unknown. This sample is drawn from a study of T-cell memory formation after mild COVID-19. Across the whole study: Clusters of TCRs were largely donor specific. General study points: While clones contracting from day 15 to 85 were balanced between CD4 and CD8, later expanders leaned CD4+.

Constant-segment-primed 5'RACE gave TCR alpha and TCR beta cDNA libraries with sample barcodes and UMIs. TCRdb reanalysed the 5' RACE reads using MiXCR and keeps one entry per CDR3 protein. The sample includes about 430,000 distinct CDR3 sequences, about a sixth seen only once; the top ten take approximately 21%. V lost 6 bases and J lost 4; bases outside the gene matches: 6. Germline CDR1 and CDR2: MDHEN and SYDVKM. The CDR3 length is 13 residues. The chain has TRBV28 and TRBJ2-7, with 7 bases lining up with TRBD1. The sample comprised PBMCs or a T cell subset sorted from them (not recorded which). The source is a man younger than 35 who had mild COVID-19 (a few samples of this study predate the infection). Cell type and time point are not known. CDR3 coding DNA: TGTGCCAGCAGCCCCGGGACAGAATACGAGCAGTACGTC. It codes for CASSPGTEYEQYV.